This entry lists 20 T cell receptor beta chains sequenced from one sample in a study of shared clonotypes between healthy human individuals. The assay was immunoSEQ multiplex PCR, and TCRdb's table has in-frame clones only and misses some. Here the sample spans around 300,000 clones, around 86% being singletons. Sequenced: memory CD8+ T cells sorted from blood. Described subset: CD45RO+ cells pooled with CCR7-negative TemRA cells. These TCRs come from a man aged 18-30 years in good health.

This clone occurred once. The chain uses TRBV7-8 and TRBJ1-6, with no clear D. This CDR3 is 16 amino acids long. Per germline, CDR1 SGHVS and CDR2 FQNEAQ. V dropped 1 base and J dropped 10 bases, with 17 bases sitting between them. The CDR3 protein is CASSLVFGLDDSPLHF. The CDR3, as DNA: TGTGCCAGCAGCTTAGTGTTCGGGCTAGACGACTCACCCCTCCACTTT.

The chain recombines TRBV7-2 with TRBJ2-3; no definite D call. This CDR3 comprises 17 residues. Germline V gene data show CDR1 as SGHTA and CDR2 as FQGNSA. V was shortened by 1 base and J by 0 bases, with 14 bases between the two germline ends. The CDR3 DNA sequence: TGTGCCAGCAGCTTAGATTCTGCGGTCATAAGCACAGATACGCAGTATTTT. Its protein product is CASSLDSAVISTDTQYF.

The chain combines TRBV6-1 with TRBJ2-1; D unclear. CDR1 is MNHNS, CDR2 SASEGT, per germline. The CDR3 is made up of 14 amino acids. V was shortened by 1 base and J by 9 bases, with 13 bases between the two germline ends. CDR3 sequence: CASSEEGLRPEQFF. CDR3 in DNA: TGTGCCAGCAGTGAAGAAGGCCTACGGCCTGAGCAGTTCTTC.

CDR3 in amino acids: CASSRQNTGELFF. CDR3 DNA sequence: TGCGCCAGCAGCCGACAGAACACCGGGGAGCTGTTTTTT. V is TRBV4-1 and J is TRBJ2-2, with no clear D. The germline gives CDR1 MGHRA, CDR2 YSYEKL. This CDR3 region has 13 residues. The V end was cut by 4 bases, the J end by 1 base, with 4 bases between.

This clone was recorded many times. The gene calls are TRBV10-1 and TRBJ2-2, with TRBD2 matching over 9 bases. The CDR3 spans 18 residues. CDR1 and CDR2 from the germline V gene are WNHNN and SYGVQD (reference sequence). J was trimmed by 2 bases and V by 3 bases; bases with no gene match: 10. CDR3 nucleotide sequence: TGCGCCAGCAGTGAAGGTCCAGCGGGAGGACTAAACACCGGGGAGCTGTTTTTT. Its translation: CASSEGPAGGLNTGELFF.

This chain links TRBV27 with TRBJ2-5, with 9 bases fitting TRBD1. The CDR3 consists of 15 residues. Germline V CDR1 and CDR2: MNHEY, SMNVEV (reference sequence). V lost 5 bases and J lost 5; bases outside the gene matches: 9. The CDR3 region has the DNA TGTGCCAGCAGTCCTCCTACAGGGGGCTGGGAGACCCAGTACTTC. Amino acid sequence: CASSPPTGGWETQYF.

The chain employs TRBV6-6 and TRBJ2-7, with D unclear. V shed 2 bases and J shed 5 bases, with 7 bases lying between them. CDR1 is MNHNY and CDR2 is SVGAGI in the germline V gene (reference sequence). The CDR3 consists of 12 residues. CDR3: CASSYLDNEQYF. Written as DNA, the CDR3 is TGTGCCAGCAGTTACCTTGACAACGAGCAGTACTTC.

V is TRBV5-4 and J is TRBJ2-7; maybe TRBD2 (6 bases). CDR3 length: 14 amino acids. The V gene's germline CDR1 is SGHNT and CDR2 YYREEE (reference sequence). Trimming left V 4 bases short and J 1 base short, with 12 bases between. The CDR3 loop is CASSPSVMSYEQYF. CDR3 bases: TGTGCCAGCAGCCCTAGCGTTATGTCCTACGAGCAGTACTTC.

CDR3 DNA sequence: TGTGCCTGGAGTGTACAGGGGGTTTGGGCTTTCTTT. Its translation is CAWSVQGVWAFF. V and J are TRBV30 and TRBJ1-1; 8 bases line up with TRBD1. Germline assignment: CDR1 GTSNPN and CDR2 SVGIG (reference sequence). V trimming: 0 bases; J trimming: 11 bases; junction bases outside the gene matches: 5. This CDR3 comprises 12 residues.

V gene TRBV27 combines with J gene TRBJ2-7; tentatively, D is TRBD1 or TRBD2 (6 bases each). The CDR3 covers 14 residues. With 7 bases removed from V and 3 bases from J, the gap between germline ends came to 16 bases. Germline lookup yields CDR1 MNHEY and CDR2 SMNVEV (reference sequence). In DNA, the CDR3 is TGTGCCAGCACCCAAACGGGGGCGCACTACGAGCAGTACTTC. It is translated as CASTQTGAHYEQYF.

The chain carries TRBV4-1 and TRBJ2-5, with a weak D call TRBD2 (6 bases). The CDR3 runs 18 residues. The germline V gene has CDR1 MGHRA and CDR2 YSYEKL. Deletions cut 3 bases from V and 5 bases from J, with 25 bases between. This chain's CDR3 is CASSHVSVGGLDRETQYF. In DNA form, the CDR3 reads TGCGCCAGCAGCCACGTCTCGGTCGGGGGTCTGGATCGGGAGACCCAGTACTTC.

The V call is TRBV7-9, the J call TRBJ1-5; D uncertain. The length of the CDR3 is 13 residues. CDR1 and CDR2 from the germline V gene are SEHNR and FQNEAQ (reference sequence). Trimming took off 4 bases at V and 9 bases at J, with 13 bases between the two ends. The CDR3 sequence is CASSSKHRWPQHF. The CDR3 DNA sequence: TGTGCCAGCAGCTCCAAACACCGATGGCCCCAGCATTTT.

As to this clone: One end of the junction is discordant with germline, which a read error may explain. The V gene is TRBV27, the J gene TRBJ2-4; the D gene is possibly TRBD2 (6 bases). The CDR3 is made up of 12 amino acids. The germline V gene has CDR1 MNHEY and CDR2 SMNVEV (reference sequence). CDR3 sequence reads: CASSLGAGPRFF. For the CDR3, the DNA is TGTGCCAGCAGTTTAGGGGCGGGGCCTCGTTTCTTC.

The genes are TRBV29-1 and TRBJ2-2; the match to TRBD1 covers 7 bases. This CDR3 has 14 amino acids. Trimming removed 3 bases from V and 4 bases from J; junction bases left unmatched: 5. Germline V lookup: CDR1 SQVTM, CDR2 ANQGSEA. For the CDR3, the DNA is TGCAGCGTTGAGACGGGACAGCGCACCGGGGAGCTGTTTTTT. It translates to CSVETGQRTGELFF.

This clone was recorded only once. This sequence joins TRBV10-1 and TRBJ2-2; no definite D call. The CDR3 has 15 residues. V gave up 2 bases and J gave up 1 base, with 8 bases separating them. The germline V gene encodes CDR1 WNHNN and CDR2 SYGVQD (reference sequence). CDR3 DNA sequence: TGCGCCAGCAGTGAGATGGCAGGGAACACCGGGGAGCTGTTTTTT. Amino acid sequence: CASSEMAGNTGELFF.

This clone was found once. The V and J genes are TRBV5-1 and TRBJ2-1; perhaps D is TRBD1 or TRBD2 (5 bases each). Germline CDR1 and CDR2: SGHRS and YFSETQ. This CDR3 is 16 amino acids long. Trimming shortened V by 0 bases and J by 0 bases, and 10 bases separated the two germline ends. DNA for the CDR3: TGCGCCAGCAGCTTGGGAGGGGCCAGCTCCTACAATGAGCAGTTCTTC. The encoded protein is CASSLGGASSYNEQFF.

The chain has TRBV29-1 and TRBJ2-5; 14 bases agree with TRBD2. With the DNA end fitting TRBJ2-7 better, the J assignment may be wrong. Germline assignment: CDR1 SQVTM and CDR2 ANQGSEA. This CDR3 spans 14 amino acids. Here the CDR3 DNA reads TGCAGCGTCTACGGGACTAGCGGGAGTTACGAGCAGTACTTC. It is translated as CSVYGTSGSYEQYF.

The chain has TRBV30 and TRBJ2-5, with TRBD2 as a possible D gene (6 bases). Germline V gene lookup returns CDR1 GTSNPN and CDR2 SVGIG (reference sequence). The V and J ends lost 3 bases and 1 base respectively, with 18 bases between them. CDR3 size: 16 residues. The CDR3 protein is CAWSVGGWYGQETQYF. The DNA of the CDR3 is TGTGCCTGGAGCGTCGGAGGGTGGTACGGCCAAGAGACCCAGTACTTC. Drawing the rest from reference TRBV30 and TRBJ2-5, the complete variable domain is SQTIHQWPATLVQPVGSPLSLECTVEGTSNPNLYWYRQAAGRGLQLLFYSVGIGQISSEVPQNLSASRPQDRQFILSSKKLLLSDSGFYLCAWSVGGWYGQETQYFGPGTRLLVL.

J is TRBJ2-7 and V is TRBV5-5; perhaps TRBD1 as D (6 bases). The germline gives CDR1 SGHKS, CDR2 YYEKEE (reference sequence). V dropped 0 bases and J dropped 6 bases, with 10 bases sitting between them. The CDR3 sequence is 13 residues long. DNA of the CDR3: TGTGCCAGCAGCTTGGATTTGGGGGCCGAGCAGTACTTC. Protein product: CASSLDLGAEQYF.

V gene TRBV5-6 combines with J gene TRBJ2-7, with TRBD1 matching over 9 bases. The CDR3 runs 15 residues. Germline assignment: CDR1 SGHDT and CDR2 YYEEEE. With V trimmed by 6 bases and J by 2 bases, 9 bases remained unmatched. The CDR3, as DNA: TGTGCCAGCACCGACAGTAACAGGGGGCCCTACGAGCAGTACTTC. Its protein is CASTDSNRGPYEQYF.